This T cell receptor beta chain was captured in a study of T cells in localized non-small cell lung cancer. V was clipped by 4 bases and J by 4 bases, with 30 bases between them. CDR1 and CDR2 (germline): LGHNT, FRNRAP. CDR3 length: 20 residues. This table comes from immunoSEQ multiplex PCR, and its TCRdb copy is limited to in-frame clones, with some not included. The repertoire holds 40,000 to 65,000 clones, around 87% seen once, with 15% to 20% in the top ten. The sequence was collected from a female donor with stage II lung adenocarcinoma. This chain connects TRBV12-5 to TRBJ2-3, with D maybe TRBD2 (6 bases). Here the sequenced sample was PBMCs, taken before any cancer treatment. Written as DNA, the CDR3 is TGTGCTAGTGGTTCTCCTACCCTGCCGCAACGGAGGGGTGGGGCAGATACGCAGTATTTT. Translation gives CASGSPTLPQRRGGADTQYF.